The 30 T cell receptor beta chains below all came from one sample that was sequenced in a study of cytomegalovirus exposure and HLA in healthy donors. The study ran its PCR with 60 Vbeta and 13 Jbeta primers. Assay: immunoSEQ multiplex PCR; the TCRdb copy retains only in-frame clones and omits some. The sample has about 130,000 clones, over 60% seen once. Sequencing was carried out using PBMCs. These receptors were taken from a woman aged 55-69 years in good health and CMV-seronegative.

This clone was seen only a few times. The chain links TRBV18 to TRBJ2-7; D uncertain. Germline-derived CDR1 and CDR2 are KGHSH and LQKENI. Trimming pared 3 bases from V and 5 bases from J, leaving 5 bases between. This CDR3 region has 11 residues. This CDR3 reads CASSPADEQYF. As DNA, the CDR3 is TGTGCCAGCTCACCGGCAGACGAGCAGTACTTC.

The V call is TRBV7-2, the J call TRBJ2-3; 7 bases are shared with TRBD2. Looked up from germline, CDR1 is SGHTA and CDR2 is FQGNSA. This CDR3 is built from 14 residues. V lost 2 bases to trimming and J lost 3 bases; unmatched junction nucleotides: 2. CDR3 bases: TGTGCCAGCAGCTTACTCGGGGGGACAGATACGCAGTATTTT. Amino acid sequence: CASSLLGGTDTQYF.

CDR3 loop: CASTETGGRSYEQYF. DNA of the CDR3: TGTGCCAGCACAGAAACAGGGGGTCGGTCCTACGAGCAGTACTTC. The V gene is TRBV28, the J gene TRBJ2-7; 8 bases align to TRBD1. CDR1 is MDHEN and CDR2 is SYDVKM in the germline V gene. J lost 1 base, V lost 7 bases, and 9 bases had no gene match. The CDR3 has 15 residues.

V is TRBV5-1 and J is TRBJ2-3; D is perhaps TRBD2 (5 bases). The V and J ends lost 0 bases and 4 bases respectively, with 15 bases between them. Germline CDR1 and CDR2: SGHRS and YFSETQ. The CDR3 consists of 16 residues. CDR3 sequence reads: CASSLVAGTGSDTQYF. The CDR3 DNA follows: TGCGCCAGCAGCTTGGTTGCGGGTACTGGGTCAGATACGCAGTATTTT. Using reference TRBV5-1 and TRBJ2-3 for the parts outside the CDR3, the full variable domain is KAGVTQTPRYLIKTRGQQVTLSCSPISGHRSVSWYQQTPGQGLQFLFEYFSETQRNKGNFPGRFSGRQFSNSRSEMNVSTLELGDSALYLCASSLVAGTGSDTQYFGPGTRLTVL.

This rearrangement joins TRBV10-3 to TRBJ1-1; possible D gene TRBD1, 5 bases. The CDR3 runs 13 residues. The germline V gene encodes CDR1 ENHRY and CDR2 SYGVKD. V gave up 0 bases and J gave up 5 bases, with 7 bases separating them. The CDR3 DNA sequence: TGTGCCATCAGTGAGTCGGGGCGTACTGAAGCTTTCTTT. Amino acid sequence: CAISESGRTEAFF.

This clone was observed a few times. The chain employs TRBV7-2 and TRBJ1-1, with 7 positions matching TRBD1. V shed 3 bases, J shed 8 bases, and the junction held 3 bases outside the gene matches. The CDR3 extends over 12 amino acids. Germline assignment: CDR1 SGHTA and CDR2 FQGNSA. CDR3 nucleotide sequence: TGTGCCAGCAGCTTTAGACAGGGAGAAGCTTTCTTT. It encodes CASSFRQGEAFF.

Only a few counts were recorded for this clone. The chain carries TRBV29-1 and TRBJ1-2; D uncertain. This CDR3 spans 11 amino acids. Trimming removed 8 bases at V and 5 bases at J, with 12 bases between. The germline gives CDR1 SQVTM, CDR2 ANQGSEA. CDR3 coding DNA: TGCAGCACGCCCGGGGATTATGGCTACACCTTC. Its translation: CSTPGDYGYTF.

V gene TRBV28 combines with J gene TRBJ1-5; tentative D call: TRBD1 (5 bases). The CDR3 has 14 residues. Germline lookup yields CDR1 MDHEN and CDR2 SYDVKM. Trimming cost V 2 bases and J 7 bases, with 12 bases left between them. CDR3 nucleotides: TGTGCCAGCAGTTTACCCGGGGGGGGGCAGCCCCAGCATTTT. This codes for CASSLPGGGQPQHF.

The chain is built from TRBV7-2 and TRBJ2-7; D call uncertain. The length of the CDR3 is 14 residues. V dropped 1 base and J dropped 0 bases, with 7 bases sitting between them. CDR1 is SGHTA, CDR2 FQGNSA, per germline. The CDR3 DNA reads TGTGCCAGCAGCTTAGGCTCCTACTCCTACGAGCAGTACTTC. It encodes CASSLGSYSYEQYF.

This chain links TRBV5-1 with TRBJ1-1; weak D call: TRBD1 (5 bases). Trimming left V 4 bases short and J 4 bases short, with 14 bases between. The CDR3 has 14 amino acids. Germline CDR1 SGHRS, CDR2 YFSETQ. CDR3 bases: TGCGCCAGCAGCGATATCGGGGGGACCACTGAAGCTTTCTTT. Translation: CASSDIGGTTEAFF.

This rearrangement joins TRBV7-2 to TRBJ2-3; 12 bases fit TRBD2. Trimming took 1 base from V and 2 from J; bases not matched to a gene: 10. Germline V CDR1 and CDR2: SGHTA, FQGNSA. This CDR3 is built from 19 residues. In DNA, the CDR3 is TGTGCCAGCAGCTTAGACCCCCGGTCTAGCGGGGGGGCCACAGATACGCAGTATTTT. Amino acid sequence: CASSLDPRSSGGATDTQYF.

The chain links TRBV19 to TRBJ1-1; no reliable D call. With 6 bases removed from V and 5 bases from J, the gap between germline ends came to 7 bases. The V gene's germline CDR1 is LNHDA and CDR2 SQIVND (reference sequence). There are 11 residues in the CDR3. The CDR3 sequence: CASRQATEAFF. The CDR3 DNA follows: TGTGCCAGTAGGCAAGCTACTGAAGCTTTCTTT.

The chain employs TRBV6-5 and TRBJ2-1; TRBD2 matches 14 bases. Germline CDR1 is MNHEY and CDR2 is SVGAGI. CDR3 length: 15 residues. V trimming: 5 bases; J trimming: 10 bases; junction bases outside the gene matches: 7. CDR3 DNA sequence: TGTGCCAGCAGTCCGGGACTAGCGGGAGTCGGAGAGCAGTTCTTC. Its translation: CASSPGLAGVGEQFF.

This rearrangement joins TRBV6-6 to TRBJ2-7; D perhaps matches TRBD2 (5 bases). The V and J ends lost 1 base and 4 bases respectively, with 11 bases between them. Germline CDR1 MNHNY, CDR2 SVGAGI (reference sequence). The CDR3 is made up of 14 amino acids. CDR3 sequence reads: CASSYLSGTYEQYF. The CDR3 bases are TGTGCCAGCAGTTACTTGTCGGGAACTTACGAGCAGTACTTC.

The rearrangement joins TRBV4-2 to TRBJ2-7, with 7 bases identical to TRBD2. The CDR3 is 14 residues long. V dropped 0 bases and J dropped 3; count of bases not matched to a gene: 2. The germline V gene has CDR1 LGHNA and CDR2 YNFKEQ. The CDR3 coding sequence is TGTGCCAGCAGCCAAGATCCTAGCGGCTACGAGCAGTACTTC. Protein: CASSQDPSGYEQYF.

J is TRBJ1-2 and V is TRBV30, with 9 positions matching TRBD1. Trimming removed 4 bases from V and 2 bases from J; junction bases left unmatched: 17. This CDR3 is built from 18 residues. The germline gives CDR1 GTSNPN, CDR2 SVGIG (reference sequence). The CDR3 protein is CAWNRTGVRPLSNYGYTF. CDR3 DNA sequence: TGTGCCTGGAACCGGACAGGGGTGAGGCCACTCTCCAACTATGGCTACACCTTC.

The V and J genes are TRBV19 and TRBJ1-1; possible D gene TRBD1, 6 bases. V was trimmed by 6 bases and J by 6 bases, leaving 11 bases between them. CDR1 is LNHDA, CDR2 SQIVND, per germline (reference sequence). CDR3 size: 12 residues. CDR3 in DNA: TGTGCCAGTAGACAGGGTCGCGCTGAAGCTTTCTTT. It translates to CASRQGRAEAFF. The whole variable domain, filled in from reference TRBV19 and TRBJ1-1, reads DGGITQSPKYLFRKEGQNVTLSCEQNLNHDAMYWYRQDPGQGLRLIYYSQIVNDFQKGDIAEGYSVSREKKESFPLTVTSAQKNPTAFYLCASRQGRAEAFFGQGTRLTVV.

The chain carries TRBV6-5 and TRBJ2-4; D is perhaps TRBD2 (5 bases). Germline CDR1 is MNHEY and CDR2 is SVGAGI. Trimming removed 6 bases from V and 6 bases from J, with 15 bases in between. The CDR3 is 14 residues long. The CDR3 here is CASRRESGGNIQYF. The CDR3 nucleotides read TGTGCCAGCAGGCGAGAGAGCGGAGGAAACATTCAGTACTTC.

The J gene is TRBJ2-3, the V gene TRBV2; D unclear. The CDR3 is made up of 13 amino acids. V was shortened by 6 bases and J by 2 bases, with 9 bases between the two germline ends. The V gene's germline CDR1 is SNHLY and CDR2 FYNNEI. The CDR3 protein is CASRLRSTDTQYF. The CDR3 nucleotides read TGTGCCAGCAGACTGAGATCCACAGATACGCAGTATTTT.

This chain joins TRBV7-3 and TRBJ1-2, with 9 bases identical to TRBD1. The CDR3 has 16 residues. With V trimmed by 6 bases and J by 1 base, 9 bases remained unmatched. CDR1 SGHTA and CDR2 FQGTGA come from the germline V gene. CDR3 sequence (DNA): TGTGCCAGCAGTAAAACAGGGGGCGCGGGTAACTATGGCTACACCTTC. Residues: CASSKTGGAGNYGYTF.

The DNA of the CDR3 is TGTGCCAGCAAGGACAGAGACGAGCAGTACTTC. Its protein is CASKDRDEQYF. The rearrangement uses TRBV2 and TRBJ2-7; TRBD1 is a possible D gene (6 bases). Germline CDR1 reads SNHLY; CDR2 reads FYNNEI. Trimming left V 7 bases short and J 5 bases short, with 9 bases between. This CDR3 comprises 11 residues.

J is TRBJ1-3 and V is TRBV6-6; D possibly corresponds to TRBD1 (6 bases). V lost 7 bases to trimming and J lost 1 base, with 11 bases between them. This CDR3 is built from 14 residues. Germline V gene lookup returns CDR1 MNHNY and CDR2 SVGAGI (reference sequence). The CDR3 protein is CASIYQGSGNTIYF. In DNA form, the CDR3 reads TGTGCCAGCATCTATCAGGGGTCTGGAAACACCATATATTTT.

The chain is built from TRBV6-5 and TRBJ1-1; D may be TRBD1 (5 bases). V was clipped by 5 bases and J by 8 bases, with 21 bases between them. CDR1 is MNHEY, CDR2 SVGAGI, per germline. This CDR3 has 15 amino acids. The chain's CDR3 is CASSLEGRSNREAFF. The CDR3 DNA sequence: TGTGCCAGCAGTCTGGAGGGACGGTCGAACAGGGAAGCTTTCTTT.

The rearrangement links TRBV5-5 to TRBJ1-4, with 9 bases fitting TRBD1. Germline CDR1 is SGHKS and CDR2 is YYEKEE (reference sequence). CDR3 length: 15 residues. V dropped 2 bases and J dropped 8; count of bases not matched to a gene: 7. CDR3 nucleotide sequence: TGTGCCAGCAGCTTCACCCGACAGGGGGGAGAAAAACTGTTTTTT. It translates to CASSFTRQGGEKLFF.

The rearrangement joins TRBV2 to TRBJ2-5; 11 nucleotides agree with TRBD1. Per the germline V gene, CDR1 is SNHLY and CDR2 is FYNNEI. CDR3 size: 14 residues. J was trimmed by 5 bases and V by 7 bases; bases with no gene match: 6. The CDR3 bases are TGTGCCAGCACCCGGACAGGGGGCAGGGAGACCCAGTACTTC. Translated, it gives CASTRTGGRETQYF.

This chain uses TRBV2 with TRBJ2-6; TRBD1 matches 12 bases. This CDR3 has 17 amino acids. Germline V CDR1 and CDR2: SNHLY, FYNNEI. With V trimmed by 6 bases and J by 3 bases, 6 bases remained unmatched. For the CDR3, the DNA is TGTGCCAGCAGATACGGGACAGGGGGCTTTGGGGCCAACGTCCTGACTTTC. Translating it yields CASRYGTGGFGANVLTF.

The CDR3 DNA reads TGTGCCACCAGCACCCACCCCCAGGGTCACGAGTTCTTC. It is translated as CATSTHPQGHEFF. This rearrangement joins TRBV15 to TRBJ2-1, with TRBD1 as a possible D gene (5 bases). V was pared by 4 bases and J by 14 bases, with 18 bases between. Germline CDR1 reads LNHNV; CDR2 reads YYDKDF (reference sequence). The CDR3 runs to 13 residues.

The chain recombines TRBV15 with TRBJ2-1, with 12 bases identical to TRBD2. Germline V CDR1 and CDR2: LNHNV, YYDKDF (reference sequence). V lost 3 bases, J lost 15 bases, and 9 bases stayed unmatched. The CDR3 runs 14 residues. The CDR3 nucleotides read TGTGCCACCAGCAGTAGTGGACTAGCGGGGAGATTGTTCTTC. As protein: CATSSSGLAGRLFF.

A remark on this clone: At one end the junction does not follow the germline gene, possibly because of a read error. Other DNA sequences in the same sample also yield this CDR3. The chain combines TRBV28 with TRBJ2-7; 9 bases line up with TRBD2. Germline V gene data show CDR1 as MDHEN and CDR2 as SYDVKM. CDR3 length: 12 residues. CDR3 protein: CASSQLAGEQYF. In DNA form, the CDR3 reads TGCGCCAGCAGTCAACTAGCGGGCGAGCAGTACTTC.

V usage is TRBV6-1 and J usage is TRBJ2-6, with D perhaps TRBD2 (5 bases). The germline CDR1 and CDR2 sequences are MNHNS and SASEGT. This CDR3 region has 18 residues. The V end was cut by 3 bases, the J end by 0 bases, with 15 bases between. The CDR3 reads CASSESGTPLSGANVLTF. The DNA for the CDR3 is TGTGCCAGCAGTGAGTCGGGAACCCCTCTCTCTGGGGCCAACGTCCTGACTTTC.